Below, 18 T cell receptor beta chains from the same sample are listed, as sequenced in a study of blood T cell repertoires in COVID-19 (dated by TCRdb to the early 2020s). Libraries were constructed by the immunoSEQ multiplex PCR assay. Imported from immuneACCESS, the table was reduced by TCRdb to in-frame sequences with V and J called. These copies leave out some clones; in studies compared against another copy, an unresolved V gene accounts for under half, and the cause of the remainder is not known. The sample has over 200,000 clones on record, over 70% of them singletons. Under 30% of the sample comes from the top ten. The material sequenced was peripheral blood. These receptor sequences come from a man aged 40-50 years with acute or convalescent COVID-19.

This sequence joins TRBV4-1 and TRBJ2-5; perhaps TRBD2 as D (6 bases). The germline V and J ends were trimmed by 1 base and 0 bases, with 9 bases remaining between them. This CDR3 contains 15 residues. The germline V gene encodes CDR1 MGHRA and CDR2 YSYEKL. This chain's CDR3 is CASSQVGGYQETQYF. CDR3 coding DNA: TGCGCCAGCAGCCAAGTGGGGGGATACCAAGAGACCCAGTACTTC.

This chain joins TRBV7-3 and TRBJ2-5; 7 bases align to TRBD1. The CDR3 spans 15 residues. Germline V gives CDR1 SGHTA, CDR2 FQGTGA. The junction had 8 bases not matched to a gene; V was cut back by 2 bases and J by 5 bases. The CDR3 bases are TGTGCCAGCAGCTTACGACAGGGTCGGAACGAGACCCAGTACTTC. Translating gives CASSLRQGRNETQYF.

Here the CDR3 DNA reads TGTGCCAGTAGTATGTCCTCGGGTGCTAGCACAGATACGCAGTATTTT. It is translated as CASSMSSGASTDTQYF. The chain links TRBV19 to TRBJ2-3; D ambiguous. CDR1 and CDR2 (germline): LNHDA, SQIVND (reference sequence). The V gene lost 3 bases and the J gene lost 0 bases, with 13 bases spanning the gap. The CDR3 is 16 amino acids.

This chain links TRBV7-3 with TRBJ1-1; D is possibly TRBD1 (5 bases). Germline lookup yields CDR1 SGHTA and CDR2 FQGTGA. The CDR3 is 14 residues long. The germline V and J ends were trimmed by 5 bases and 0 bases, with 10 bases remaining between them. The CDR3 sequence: CASSLYRLNTEAFF. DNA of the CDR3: TGTGCCAGCAGCCTTTACAGGTTGAACACTGAAGCTTTCTTT.

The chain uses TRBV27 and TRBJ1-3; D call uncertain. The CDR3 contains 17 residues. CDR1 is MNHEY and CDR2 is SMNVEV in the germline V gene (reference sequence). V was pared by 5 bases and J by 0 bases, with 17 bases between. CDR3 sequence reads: CASSRTLQTSSGNTIYF. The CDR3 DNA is TGTGCCAGCAGTCGTACACTGCAGACAAGCTCTGGAAACACCATATATTTT.

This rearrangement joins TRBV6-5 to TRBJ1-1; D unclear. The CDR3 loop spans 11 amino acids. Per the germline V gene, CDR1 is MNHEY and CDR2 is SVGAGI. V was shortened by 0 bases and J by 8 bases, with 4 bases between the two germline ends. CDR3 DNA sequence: TGTGCCAGCAGTTACTCGTCAGAAGCTTTCTTT. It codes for CASSYSSEAFF.

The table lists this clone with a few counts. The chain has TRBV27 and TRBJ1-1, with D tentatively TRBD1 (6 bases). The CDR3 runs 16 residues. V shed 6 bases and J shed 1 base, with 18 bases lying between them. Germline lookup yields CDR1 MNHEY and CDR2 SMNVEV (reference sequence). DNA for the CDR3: TGTGCCAGCAGAAGACAGGTACGGGCAAGGAACACTGAAGCTTTCTTT. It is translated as CASRRQVRARNTEAFF.

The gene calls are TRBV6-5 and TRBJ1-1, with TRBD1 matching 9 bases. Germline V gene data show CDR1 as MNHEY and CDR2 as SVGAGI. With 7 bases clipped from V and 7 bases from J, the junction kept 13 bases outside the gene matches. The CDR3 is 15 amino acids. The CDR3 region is CASNPRDRVRGEAFF. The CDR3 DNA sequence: TGTGCCAGCAACCCCCGGGACAGGGTACGTGGTGAAGCTTTCTTT.

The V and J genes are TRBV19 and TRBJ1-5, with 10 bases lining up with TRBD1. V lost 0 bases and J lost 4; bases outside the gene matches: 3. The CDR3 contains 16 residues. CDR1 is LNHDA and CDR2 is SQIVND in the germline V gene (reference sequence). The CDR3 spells CASSIDGTGVNQPQHF. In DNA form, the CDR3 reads TGTGCCAGTAGTATAGATGGGACAGGGGTTAATCAGCCCCAGCATTTT.

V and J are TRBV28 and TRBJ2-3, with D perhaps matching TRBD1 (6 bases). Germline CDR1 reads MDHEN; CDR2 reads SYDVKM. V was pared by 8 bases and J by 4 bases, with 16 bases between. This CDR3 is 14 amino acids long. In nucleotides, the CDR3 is TGTGCCAGCGAGGACAGCCGAGCATCAGATACGCAGTATTTT. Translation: CASEDSRASDTQYF.

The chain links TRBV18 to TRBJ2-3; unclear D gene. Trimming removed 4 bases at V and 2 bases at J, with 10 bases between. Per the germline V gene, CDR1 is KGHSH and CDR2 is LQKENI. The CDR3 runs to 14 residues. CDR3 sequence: CASSQQIFTDTQYF. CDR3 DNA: TGTGCCAGCTCACAACAAATTTTCACAGATACGCAGTATTTT. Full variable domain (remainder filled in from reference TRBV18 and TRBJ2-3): NAGVMQNPRHLVRRRGQEARLRCSPMKGHSHVYWYRQLPEEGLKFMVYLQKENIIDESGMPKERFSAEFPKEGPSILRIQQVVRGDSAAYFCASSQQIFTDTQYFGPGTRLTVL.

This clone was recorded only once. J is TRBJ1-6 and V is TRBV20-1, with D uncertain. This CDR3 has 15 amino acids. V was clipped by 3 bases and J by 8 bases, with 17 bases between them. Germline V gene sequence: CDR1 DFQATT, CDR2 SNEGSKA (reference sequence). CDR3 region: CSASQRTQLDSPLHF. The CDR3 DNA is TGCAGTGCTAGTCAGCGCACTCAGCTCGATTCACCCCTCCACTTT.

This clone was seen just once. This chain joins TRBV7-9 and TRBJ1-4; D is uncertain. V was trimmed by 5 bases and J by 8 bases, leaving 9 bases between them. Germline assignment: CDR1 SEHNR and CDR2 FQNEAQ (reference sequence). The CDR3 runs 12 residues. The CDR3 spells CASSNEREKLFF. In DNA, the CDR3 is TGTGCCAGCAGCAACGAGCGGGAAAAACTGTTTTTT.

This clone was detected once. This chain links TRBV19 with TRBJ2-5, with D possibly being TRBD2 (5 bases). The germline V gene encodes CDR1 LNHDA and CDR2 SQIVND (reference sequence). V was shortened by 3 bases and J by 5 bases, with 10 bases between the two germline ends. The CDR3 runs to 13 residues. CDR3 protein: CASSMASSETQYF. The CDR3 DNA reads TGTGCCAGTAGTATGGCTAGCAGCGAGACCCAGTACTTC.

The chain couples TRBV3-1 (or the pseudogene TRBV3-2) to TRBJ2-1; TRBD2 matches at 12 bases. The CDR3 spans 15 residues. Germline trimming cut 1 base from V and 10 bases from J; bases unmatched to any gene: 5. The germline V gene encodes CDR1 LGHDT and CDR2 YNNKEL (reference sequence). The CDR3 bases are TGTGCCAGCAGCCAAGGACTAGCGGGAGAAGGAGAGCAGTTCTTC. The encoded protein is CASSQGLAGEGEQFF.

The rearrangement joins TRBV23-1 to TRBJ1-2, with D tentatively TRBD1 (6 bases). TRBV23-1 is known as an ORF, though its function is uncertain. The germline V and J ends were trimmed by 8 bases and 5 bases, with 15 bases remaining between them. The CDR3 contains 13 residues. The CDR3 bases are TGCGCCAGCGACGGACAGTTCGTTTATGGCTACACCTTC. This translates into CASDGQFVYGYTF.

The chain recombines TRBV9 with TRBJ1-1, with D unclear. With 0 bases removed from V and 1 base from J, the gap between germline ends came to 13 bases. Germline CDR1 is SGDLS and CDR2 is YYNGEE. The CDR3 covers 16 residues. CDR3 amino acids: CASSVGPREKNTEAFF. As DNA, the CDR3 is TGTGCCAGCAGCGTAGGACCCCGGGAGAAGAACACTGAAGCTTTCTTT.

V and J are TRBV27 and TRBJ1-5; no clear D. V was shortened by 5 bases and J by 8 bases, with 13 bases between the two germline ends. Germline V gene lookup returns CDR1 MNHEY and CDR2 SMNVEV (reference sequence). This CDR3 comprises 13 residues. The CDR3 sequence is CASSLTPVEPQHF. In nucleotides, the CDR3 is TGTGCCAGCAGTCTTACCCCGGTGGAGCCCCAGCATTTT.